One sample yielded the 18 T cell receptor beta chains listed below, sequenced in a study of T cell changes during pregnancy in multiple sclerosis. The protocol was immunoSEQ multiplex PCR, while the TCRdb copy is restricted to in-frame clones and leaves out a portion. The top ten clones hold approximately 1.7% of a sample with some 60,000 clones, 93% of them seen once. The source material was peripheral blood, sampled after pregnancy. The receptors here all came from a female donor with multiple sclerosis, enrolled in a pregnancy study.

This clone was observed a handful of times. The rearrangement joins TRBV27 to TRBJ2-7; D not resolved. CDR1 MNHEY and CDR2 SMNVEV come from the germline V gene (reference sequence). V shed 0 bases and J shed 1 base, with 7 bases lying between them. CDR3 length equals 14 residues. DNA of the CDR3: TGTGCCAGCAGTTTATCCCGAGGATCCTACGAGCAGTACTTC. Translation: CASSLSRGSYEQYF.

The rearrangement links TRBV19 to TRBJ2-7; the match to TRBD1 covers 9 bases. J was trimmed by 3 bases and V by 7 bases; bases with no gene match: 7. The CDR3 runs 14 residues. In germline, CDR1 is LNHDA, CDR2 SQIVND (reference sequence). This chain's CDR3 is CASKPGQGHYEQYF. CDR3 DNA: TGTGCCAGTAAGCCGGGACAGGGACACTACGAGCAGTACTTC.

The chain is built from TRBV4-3 and TRBJ2-2; D uncertain. The CDR3 consists of 16 residues. Germline V gene sequence: CDR1 LGHNA, CDR2 YSLEER. V was pared by 0 bases and J by 6 bases, with 14 bases between. The CDR3 here is CASSQDYPSSAGELFF. The CDR3 coding sequence is TGCGCCAGCAGCCAAGATTATCCAAGCTCCGCCGGGGAGCTGTTTTTT.

The genes are TRBV18 and TRBJ1-1; 7 bases are shared with TRBD1. Germline loops: CDR1 KGHSH, CDR2 LQKENI. With 6 bases clipped from V and 7 bases from J, the junction kept 5 bases outside the gene matches. The CDR3 runs 12 residues. CDR3 region: CASSDRIFEAFF. The CDR3 nucleotides read TGTGCCAGCTCGGACAGGATCTTTGAAGCTTTCTTT.

The rearrangement joins TRBV5-1 to TRBJ2-3, with D unresolved. Germline CDR1 SGHRS, CDR2 YFSETQ. V gave up 2 bases and J gave up 4 bases, with 14 bases separating them. The CDR3 runs to 15 residues. CDR3 sequence reads: CASSFANPYADTQYF. CDR3 nucleotide sequence: TGCGCCAGCAGCTTTGCCAATCCCTATGCAGATACGCAGTATTTT.

This clone was seen a few times. This rearrangement joins TRBV7-3 to TRBJ1-1; the D is unclear. The germline V and J ends were trimmed by 5 bases and 0 bases, with 7 bases remaining between them. The CDR3 totals 13 residues. The germline V gene has CDR1 SGHTA and CDR2 FQGTGA. CDR3 loop: CASSPQMNTEAFF. For the CDR3, the DNA is TGTGCCAGCAGCCCACAAATGAACACTGAAGCTTTCTTT.

In its sample, this clone was seen once. The chain carries TRBV6-4 and TRBJ2-1; 13 nucleotides agree with TRBD2. The CDR3 is 15 amino acids. Germline V lookup: CDR1 MRHNA, CDR2 SNTAGT. With 4 bases clipped from V and 8 bases from J, the junction kept 5 bases outside the gene matches. Here the CDR3 DNA reads TGTGCCAGCAGTGCAACTAGCGGGAGGGCGGATGAGCAGTTCTTC. This codes for CASSATSGRADEQFF.

This rearrangement joins TRBV19 to TRBJ1-6; weak D call: TRBD1 (6 bases). The CDR3 is 13 amino acids. The germline V gene encodes CDR1 LNHDA and CDR2 SQIVND (reference sequence). Trimming cost V 4 bases and J 7 bases, with 8 bases left between them. CDR3 DNA: TGTGCCAGTAGTACTGACAGGAATTCACCCCTCCACTTT. Its protein product is CASSTDRNSPLHF.

The chain's CDR3 is CASSFTSGSTDTQYF. CDR3 sequence (DNA): TGTGCCAGCAGCTTTACTAGCGGGAGCACAGATACGCAGTATTTT. The rearrangement links TRBV7-2 to TRBJ2-3; TRBD2 aligns across 9 bases. The CDR3 covers 15 residues. Germline V CDR1 and CDR2: SGHTA, FQGNSA. V shed 3 bases and J 0 bases; nucleotides not matched to a gene: 1.

This clone has ten or more counts. The chain is built from TRBV15 and TRBJ2-1, with D perhaps matching TRBD1 (6 bases). Germline V lookup: CDR1 LNHNV, CDR2 YYDKDF (reference sequence). The length of the CDR3 is 14 residues. Trimming shortened V by 3 bases and J by 8 bases, and 14 bases separated the two germline ends. CDR3 bases: TGTGCCACCAGCAGGGATTCAGGGGCGCATGAGCAGTTCTTC. Encoded protein: CATSRDSGAHEQFF.

V usage is TRBV18 and J usage is TRBJ2-1; TRBD2 aligns across 8 bases. V was clipped by 3 bases and J by 7 bases; unmatched bases: 8. This CDR3 is 15 amino acids long. Germline CDR1 and CDR2: KGHSH and LQKENI. The CDR3 reads CASSPRTSFTNEQFF. DNA for the CDR3: TGTGCCAGCTCACCTCGGACTAGCTTCACAAATGAGCAGTTCTTC.

The V gene is TRBV14, the J gene TRBJ2-7, with TRBD1 identical over 8 bases. Losses at the gene ends were 4 bases for V and 2 bases for J; bases not matched to a gene: 7. This CDR3 spans 15 amino acids. Germline V lookup: CDR1 SGHDN, CDR2 FVKESK. This CDR3 is CASSPSAGGPYEQYF. The CDR3 DNA is TGTGCCAGCAGCCCCTCAGCAGGGGGCCCCTACGAGCAGTACTTC. The full variable domain, completed using reference TRBV14 and TRBJ2-7, is EAGVTQFPSHSVIEKGQTVTLRCDPISGHDNLYWYRRVMGKEIKFLLHFVKESKQDESGMPNNRFLAERTGGTYSTLKVQPAELEDSGVYFCASSPSAGGPYEQYFGPGTRLTVT.

The CDR3: CASSGPGDRVSEQYF. The CDR3 DNA sequence: TGCGCCAGCAGCGGACCCGGGGACAGGGTCAGCGAGCAGTACTTC. The V call is TRBV5-1, the J call TRBJ2-7, with 9 bases matching TRBD1. The length of the CDR3 is 15 residues. The V segment lost 4 bases and the J segment 6 bases; nucleotides outside the gene matches: 11. The germline CDR1 and CDR2 sequences are SGHRS and YFSETQ.

Only a few counts were recorded for this clone. The chain links TRBV18 to TRBJ1-1; D is uncertain. Germline assignment: CDR1 KGHSH and CDR2 LQKENI. This CDR3 is built from 14 residues. With 2 bases removed from V and 1 base from J, the gap between germline ends came to 8 bases. CDR3 amino acids: CASSPSHRNTEAFF. CDR3 bases: TGTGCCAGCTCACCATCACATCGGAACACTGAAGCTTTCTTT.

The gene calls are TRBV11-3 and TRBJ1-4; 11 nucleotides agree with TRBD1. The V segment lost 5 bases and the J segment 8 bases; nucleotides outside the gene matches: 7. This CDR3 comprises 15 residues. Germline V gene sequence: CDR1 SGHNT, CDR2 YENEEA. The DNA for the CDR3 is TGTGCCAGCAGCATGGACAGGGGGCTTGGGGAAAAACTGTTTTTT. It encodes CASSMDRGLGEKLFF.

This chain links TRBV5-1 with TRBJ2-1, with D uncertain. Trimming removed 0 bases at V and 0 bases at J, with 10 bases between. Germline assignment: CDR1 SGHRS and CDR2 YFSETQ. CDR3 length: 16 residues. As DNA, the CDR3 is TGCGCCAGCAGCTTGGCCCCACTTGGCTCCTACAATGAGCAGTTCTTC. It specifies CASSLAPLGSYNEQFF.

The CDR3 DNA reads TGTGCCAGCAGCGTGGGCTTCGGCTACACCTTC. This gives the protein CASSVGFGYTF. J is TRBJ1-2 and V is TRBV28; no clear D. CDR1 is MDHEN, CDR2 SYDVKM, per germline. This CDR3 has 11 amino acids. V lost 6 bases and J 8 bases, leaving 10 bases between the germline ends.

This clone was observed once. This chain connects TRBV28 to TRBJ2-7; 7 bases agree with TRBD1. Losses at the gene ends were 7 bases for V and 4 bases for J; bases not matched to a gene: 7. Germline values: CDR1 MDHEN, CDR2 SYDVKM. The CDR3 has 13 amino acids. Written as DNA, the CDR3 is TGTGCCAGCACGACAGGGAAGGGGTACGAGCAGTACTTC. Amino acid sequence: CASTTGKGYEQYF. The full variable domain, rest sourced from reference TRBV28 and TRBJ2-7, is DVKVTQSSRYLVKRTGEKVFLECVQDMDHENMFWYRQDPGLGLRLIYFSYDVKMKEKGDIPEGYSVSREKKERFSLILESASTNQTSMYLCASTTGKGYEQYFGPGTRLTVT.